One and the same sample provided the 6 T cell receptor beta chains below, sequenced in a study of T cell repertoires in cytomegalovirus infection. No antigen has been identified for these receptors. One entry per CDR3 protein results from TCRdb running MiXCR on the reads. The data show about 570,000 distinct CDR3 sequences, 40% seen once. The source material was cultured PBMCs, sampled from culture after CMV antigen stimulation. The receptors here all came from a human donor in good health (CMV status not recorded). Some clones in this sample may be carry-over from other donors' samples.

V usage is TRBV19 and J usage is TRBJ2-5; D unresolved. The V gene lost 3 bases and the J gene lost 3 bases, with 8 bases spanning the gap. Germline lookup yields CDR1 LNHDA and CDR2 SQIVND (reference sequence). The CDR3 runs to 13 residues. CDR3 sequence: CASSMVPEETQYF. CDR3 sequence (DNA): TGTGCCAGTAGTATGGTACCCGAAGAGACCCAGTACTTC.

This chain links TRBV4-2 with TRBJ2-1; 11 bases are shared with TRBD2. The V segment lost 8 bases and the J segment 8 bases; nucleotides outside the gene matches: 5. CDR1 is LGHNA, CDR2 YNFKEQ, per germline. CDR3 length: 13 amino acids. CDR3 sequence reads: CASVKTSGDEQFF. The CDR3 DNA sequence: TGTGCCAGCGTGAAGACTAGCGGGGATGAGCAGTTCTTC.

This clonotype was observed once. The chain combines TRBV27 with TRBJ2-3; possibly TRBD1 for D (6 bases). This CDR3 spans 16 amino acids. The germline V and J ends were trimmed by 5 bases and 2 bases, with 17 bases remaining between them. Germline V gene sequence: CDR1 MNHEY, CDR2 SMNVEV (reference sequence). The CDR3 protein is CASSPSAGADTDTQYF. CDR3 DNA sequence: TGTGCCAGCAGTCCCTCAGCAGGGGCGGACACAGATACGCAGTATTTT.

There are a few counts of this clonotype. CDR3 sequence (DNA): TGTGCCAGCAGTTTGTGGGATTTTCCTAGGACAGCTGCCTACGAGCAGTACTTC. Protein product: CASSLWDFPRTAAYEQYF. V is TRBV28 and J is TRBJ2-7, with D possibly being TRBD1 (6 bases). The V end lost 3 bases, the J end lost 2 bases, and 23 bases lay between the germline ends. Germline V gives CDR1 MDHEN, CDR2 SYDVKM. The CDR3 covers 18 residues. The full variable domain, in which reference TRBV28 and TRBJ2-7 provide the parts outside the CDR3, is DVKVTQSSRYLVKRTGEKVFLECVQDMDHENMFWYRQDPGLGLRLIYFSYDVKMKEKGDIPEGYSVSREKKERFSLILESASTNQTSMYLCASSLWDFPRTAAYEQYFGPGTRLTVT.

The CDR3 bases are TGCAGTGCTATAAGCTCAGTTGGGACCGAGCAGTACTTC. As protein: CSAISSVGTEQYF. The chain recombines TRBV20-1 with TRBJ2-7; tentatively, D is TRBD1 or TRBD2 (5 bases each). V gave up 4 bases and J gave up 6 bases, with 16 bases separating them. The germline V gene has CDR1 DFQATT and CDR2 SNEGSKA (reference sequence). The CDR3 covers 13 residues.

The chain is built from TRBV20-1 and TRBJ2-3; 13 nucleotides align to TRBD2. The trim removed 6 bases at V and 5 bases at J, leaving 8 bases unmatched. The CDR3 extends over 15 amino acids. CDR1 is DFQATT and CDR2 is SNEGSKA in the germline V gene (reference sequence). CDR3 sequence reads: CSANSGTSGEDTQYF. CDR3 coding DNA: TGCAGTGCAAACTCCGGGACTAGCGGGGAAGATACGCAGTATTTT.